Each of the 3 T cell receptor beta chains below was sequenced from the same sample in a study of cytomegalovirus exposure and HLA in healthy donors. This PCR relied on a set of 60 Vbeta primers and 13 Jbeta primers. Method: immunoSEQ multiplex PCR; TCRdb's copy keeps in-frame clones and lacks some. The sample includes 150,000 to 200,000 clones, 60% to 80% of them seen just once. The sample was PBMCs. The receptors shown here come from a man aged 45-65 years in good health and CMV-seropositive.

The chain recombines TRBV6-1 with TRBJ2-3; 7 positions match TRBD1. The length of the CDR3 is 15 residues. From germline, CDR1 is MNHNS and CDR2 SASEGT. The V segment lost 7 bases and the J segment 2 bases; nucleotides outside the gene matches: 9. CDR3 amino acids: CASNPGTEYTDTQYF. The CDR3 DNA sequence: TGTGCCAGCAACCCCGGGACAGAATACACAGATACGCAGTATTTT.

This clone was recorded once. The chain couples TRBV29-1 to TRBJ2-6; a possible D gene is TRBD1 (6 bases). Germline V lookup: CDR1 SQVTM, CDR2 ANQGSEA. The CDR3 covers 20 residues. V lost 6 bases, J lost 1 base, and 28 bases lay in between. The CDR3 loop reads CSVLQRLPTGLKSGANVLTF. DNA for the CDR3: TGCAGCGTCCTACAACGACTACCCACAGGGTTGAAATCTGGGGCCAACGTCCTGACTTTC.

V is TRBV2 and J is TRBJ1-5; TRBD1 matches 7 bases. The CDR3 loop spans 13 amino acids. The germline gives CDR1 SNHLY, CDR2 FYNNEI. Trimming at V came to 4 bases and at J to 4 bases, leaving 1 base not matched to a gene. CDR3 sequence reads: CASSGTGNQPQHF. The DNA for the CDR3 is TGTGCCAGCAGTGGGACAGGTAATCAGCCCCAGCATTTT.